This T cell receptor beta chain was sequenced in a study of blood T cell repertoires in COVID-19. The V and J ends lost 5 bases and 6 bases, in that order; junction bases with no gene match: 9. CDR3 length: 15 residues. The germline V gene encodes CDR1 SGHNT and CDR2 YENEEA. Method: immunoSEQ multiplex PCR; TCRdb's copy keeps in-frame clones and lacks some. The data contain approximately 200,000 clones, about 88% of them singletons. The sequencing sample was made of peripheral blood. The origin of this receptor is a woman aged 60 to 75 with acute or convalescent COVID-19. The chain joins TRBV11-3 to TRBJ2-1; 8 bases align to TRBD2. The CDR3 loop reads CASSAGLEILNEQFF. In nucleotides, the CDR3 is TGTGCCAGCAGCGCGGGACTAGAGATTCTCAATGAGCAGTTCTTC.